This T cell receptor (beta chain) was sequenced in a study of blood T cell repertoires in COVID-19. The CDR3 is 15 amino acids. Germline CDR1 reads MNHEY; CDR2 reads SVGAGI. Trimming removed 2 bases from V and 2 bases from J; junction bases left unmatched: 3. Some clones are missing from TCRdb's copy, which holds only in-frame ones; the method was immunoSEQ multiplex PCR. The profile covers roughly 260,000 clones, with approximately 91% appearing a single time and 11% taken by the ten largest. Seattle's cohort entered during active infection and was followed longitudinally. This TCR was sampled from a woman aged 30 to 39 with COVID-19, enrolled during active disease. The sequencing input was peripheral blood. The chain couples TRBV6-5 to TRBJ2-5; 9 nucleotides match TRBD1. The CDR3 nucleotides read TGTGCCAGCAGTTACCATGGACAGGGGCAAGAGACCCAGTACTTC. It specifies CASSYHGQGQETQYF.